Reported below is one TCR beta chain. The antigen is unknown. The assay ran at deep level. In the source study's methods: Because ImmunoSEQ provided only junction sequences with no quality scores, the filtering differed. Clones were sequenced by immunoSEQ multiplex PCR, and TCRdb holds only the in-frame ones, with some missing. V, J and clone size derive from that table, while D and trimming were established from the DNA sequence. The table includes about 2.3 million clones, more than 80% detected once. The sample belongs to a study of shared clonotypes between healthy human individuals. Study-level points and caveats: Clonotypes that were shared across a few donors made up approximately 5% of naive CD4 clonotypes.

This CDR3 spans 13 amino acids. Looked up from germline, CDR1 is MNHNS and CDR2 is SASEGT. The germline V and J ends were trimmed by 6 bases and 2 bases, with 11 bases remaining between them. This receptor was taken from a man between 18 and 35 years old in good health. Some clones in this sample may be carry-over from other donors' samples. The sample consisted of naive CD4+ T cells from PBMCs. Subset noted: CD45RA+ positively selected. The chain has TRBV6-1 and TRBJ2-7; TRBD1 is a possible D gene (6 bases). CDR3: CASSRDRPYEQYF. The CDR3, as DNA: TGTGCCAGCAGCCGCGACAGGCCCTACGAGCAGTACTTC.